A single sample is the source of the 6 T cell receptor beta chains below, sequenced in a study of T cell repertoires in cytomegalovirus infection. TCRdb reanalysed the reads using MiXCR and keeps one entry per CDR3 protein. This sample has hundreds of thousands of distinct CDR3 sequences, with 15% to 20% found just once. The sequenced sample consisted of PBMCs. These receptors were obtained from a human donor in good health (CMV status not recorded). Some clones in this sample may be carry-over from other donors' samples.

The chain links TRBV11-1 to TRBJ1-1; no definite D call. The germline gives CDR1 SGHAT, CDR2 FQDESV (reference sequence). V was clipped by 5 bases and J by 4 bases, with 8 bases between them. There are 12 residues in the CDR3. This CDR3 is CASSVSFTEAFF. CDR3 nucleotide sequence: TGTGCCAGCAGCGTATCTTTCACTGAAGCTTTCTTT.

This clonotype has only a few counts. V is TRBV27 and J is TRBJ2-1, with D possibly TRBD1 on 6 matching bases. Germline CDR1 MNHEY, CDR2 SMNVEV (reference sequence). Trimming removed 2 bases from V and 2 bases from J, with 13 bases in between. This CDR3 region has 16 residues. The CDR3 DNA reads TGTGCCAGCAGTTTACGCCCCGAGGGGGCCTACAATGAGCAGTTCTTC. Its translation is CASSLRPEGAYNEQFF.

The V call is TRBV2, the J call TRBJ1-1; 8 nucleotides line up with TRBD1. The length of the CDR3 is 13 residues. V dropped 7 bases and J dropped 1; count of bases not matched to a gene: 2. Germline V CDR1 and CDR2: SNHLY, FYNNEI. The CDR3 region has the DNA TGTGCCAGCATCGGACAGGGGAACACTGAAGCTTTCTTT. Translation: CASIGQGNTEAFF.

Many counts were recorded for this clonotype. The gene calls are TRBV12-3 or TRBV12-4 and TRBJ1-5; tentative D call: TRBD1 (5 bases). Trimming stripped 7 bases from V and 8 bases from J, with 12 bases between. This CDR3 region has 12 residues. CDR3 nucleotides: TGTGCCAGCACCTTTGGAGGGGAGCCCCAGCATTTT. Amino acid sequence: CASTFGGEPQHF.

This rearrangement joins TRBV5-4 to TRBJ1-2, with D uncertain. Germline CDR1 and CDR2: SGHNT and YYREEE (reference sequence). The length of the CDR3 is 15 residues. V lost 0 bases to trimming and J lost 0 bases, with 9 bases between them. The CDR3 nucleotides read TGTGCCAGCAGCTTGGTGGGGTCTGCTAACTATGGCTACACCTTC. Translating gives CASSLVGSANYGYTF. Variable domain in full (rest from reference TRBV5-4 and TRBJ1-2): ETGVTQSPTHLIKTRGQQVTLRCSSQSGHNTVSWYQQALGQGPQFIFQYYREEENGRGNFPPRFSGLQFPNYSSELNVNALELDDSALYLCASSLVGSANYGYTFGSGTRLTVV.

The chain joins TRBV5-1 to TRBJ1-5; 9 bases agree with TRBD1. This CDR3 spans 18 amino acids. The junction had 9 bases not matched to a gene; V was cut back by 2 bases and J by 0 bases. From germline, CDR1 is SGHRS and CDR2 YFSETQ. The CDR3 DNA reads TGCGCCAGCAGCTTAGGGACAGGGCCCGCCTATAGCAATCAGCCCCAGCATTTT. Translated: CASSLGTGPAYSNQPQHF.